These 20 T cell receptor beta chains came from one sample sequenced in a study of siplizumab effects on memory and regulatory T cells. The data were produced by immunoSEQ multiplex PCR, yet TCRdb's version contains in-frame clones alone and is incomplete. The sample lists fewer than 130,000 clones, over 85% occurring once. Specimen: CD4+ T cells sorted from blood. Source of these receptors: a human donor in good health.

This chain uses TRBV9 with TRBJ1-2; D unclear. Germline V lookup: CDR1 SGDLS, CDR2 YYNGEE. This CDR3 is built from 13 residues. V shed 4 bases and J shed 3 bases, with 10 bases lying between them. The CDR3 nucleotides are TGTGCCAGCAGCATGAACACATACTATGGCTACACCTTC. Translation gives CASSMNTYYGYTF. Full variable domain (rest looked up from reference TRBV9 and TRBJ1-2): DSGVTQTPKHLITATGQRVTLRCSPRSGDLSVYWYQQSLDQGLQFLIQYYNGEERAKGNILERFSAQQFPDLHSELNLSSLELGDSALYFCASSMNTYYGYTFGSGTRLTVV.

The chain recombines TRBV5-8 with TRBJ1-5; D remains ambiguous. The CDR3 consists of 15 residues. The germline V gene has CDR1 SGHTS and CDR2 YDEGEE. V was clipped by 6 bases and J by 0 bases, with 13 bases between them. This CDR3 is CASTTAGYSNQPQHF. DNA of the CDR3: TGTGCCAGCACCACCGCGGGATATAGCAATCAGCCCCAGCATTTT.

The chain has TRBV6-1 and TRBJ2-1; possibly TRBD2 for D (6 bases). This CDR3 is 15 amino acids long. Per the germline V gene, CDR1 is MNHNS and CDR2 is SASEGT. V gave up 4 bases and J gave up 4 bases, with 14 bases separating them. CDR3 bases: TGTGCCAGCAGTGTCATGACTAGTTCATACAATGAGCAGTTCTTC. Translation gives CASSVMTSSYNEQFF.

The rearrangement uses TRBV12-5 and TRBJ2-4; 7 nucleotides line up with TRBD1. V lost 0 bases to trimming and J lost 0 bases; unmatched junction nucleotides: 14. This CDR3 comprises 20 residues. Per the germline V gene, CDR1 is LGHNT and CDR2 is FRNRAP. Here the CDR3 DNA reads TGTGCTAGTGGTTTGGTTGTAAACAGGGGAATTCTTCTAGCCAAAAACATTCAGTACTTC. It codes for CASGLVVNRGILLAKNIQYF.

This sequence joins TRBV27 and TRBJ1-5; D possibly corresponds to TRBD1 (5 bases). V gave up 6 bases and J gave up 7 bases, with 19 bases separating them. The CDR3 is 15 amino acids. The germline V gene encodes CDR1 MNHEY and CDR2 SMNVEV (reference sequence). The CDR3 DNA sequence: TGTGCCAGCAGACCGGGCTCGGGGCTTCGCCAGCCCCAGCATTTT. This sequence encodes CASRPGSGLRQPQHF.

The chain joins TRBV19 to TRBJ1-5; D is perhaps TRBD1 (6 bases). Between the trimmed V and J ends, which lost 7 bases and 1 base, there was a span of 20 bases. This CDR3 has 17 amino acids. Germline V lookup: CDR1 LNHDA, CDR2 SQIVND (reference sequence). The CDR3 is CASTSPRTGRSNQPQHF. CDR3 nucleotides: TGTGCCAGTACCTCACCTCGTACAGGGCGCAGCAATCAGCCCCAGCATTTT.

The gene calls are TRBV2 and TRBJ1-1, with 9 nucleotides matching TRBD1. The CDR3 loop spans 13 amino acids. The germline CDR1 and CDR2 sequences are SNHLY and FYNNEI. Germline trimming cut 6 bases from V and 6 bases from J; bases unmatched to any gene: 5. CDR3 sequence (DNA): TGTGCCAGCAGGGGGACAGGGATGGCTGAAGCTTTCTTT. Its translation: CASRGTGMAEAFF.

V usage is TRBV5-8 and J usage is TRBJ1-2; D perhaps matches TRBD1 (5 bases). CDR1 and CDR2 (germline): SGHTS, YDEGEE. The V end lost 0 bases, the J end lost 6 bases, and 15 bases lay between the germline ends. The CDR3 is 15 amino acids. CDR3 sequence: CASSLGQRTGHGYTF. CDR3 sequence (DNA): TGTGCCAGCAGCTTGGGGCAGAGGACGGGGCATGGCTACACCTTC.

The chain carries TRBV19 and TRBJ1-1; D remains unclear. The CDR3 has 11 residues. CDR1 is LNHDA, CDR2 SQIVND, per germline (reference sequence). The CDR3 DNA follows: TGTGGTACAACCCGGGACACTGAAGCTTTCTTT. Its translation: CGTTRDTEAFF.

This chain connects TRBV9 to TRBJ2-6, with 8 positions matching TRBD1. J lost 1 base, V lost 2 bases, and 11 bases had no gene match. Looked up from germline, CDR1 is SGDLS and CDR2 is YYNGEE. CDR3 length equals 19 residues. The CDR3 protein is CASSVSLNTGGSGANVLTF. CDR3 nucleotide sequence: TGTGCCAGCAGCGTCTCACTCAATACAGGGGGTTCTGGGGCCAACGTCCTGACTTTC.

This chain joins TRBV6-4 and TRBJ1-1, with a tentative D call TRBD1 (5 bases). Per germline, CDR1 MRHNA and CDR2 SNTAGT. This CDR3 region has 13 residues. V dropped 3 bases and J dropped 10 bases, with 15 bases sitting between them. CDR3 coding DNA: TGTGCCAGCAGTGAGAAGGCAGGGTTGGGAGCTTTCTTT. It is translated as CASSEKAGLGAFF.

This clone was seen just once. This sequence joins TRBV7-8 and TRBJ2-7; D unresolved. Germline CDR1 SGHVS, CDR2 FQNEAQ. The CDR3 extends over 12 amino acids. V shed 1 base and J shed 4 bases, with 5 bases lying between them. The CDR3: CASSLGRYEQYF. In DNA, the CDR3 is TGTGCCAGCAGCTTAGGACGGTACGAGCAGTACTTC.

V and J are TRBV18 and TRBJ1-3; D is unresolved. Germline assignment: CDR1 KGHSH and CDR2 LQKENI. V was shortened by 6 bases and J by 0 bases, with 12 bases between the two germline ends. The CDR3 is made up of 15 amino acids. This CDR3 reads CASSPTAASGNTIYF. CDR3 DNA: TGTGCCAGCTCTCCCACCGCAGCCTCTGGAAACACCATATATTTT.

V gene TRBV7-8 combines with J gene TRBJ2-5; D is unresolved. The V and J ends lost 1 base and 6 bases respectively, with 15 bases between them. The CDR3 loop spans 15 amino acids. Germline V gives CDR1 SGHVS, CDR2 FQNEAQ. CDR3 nucleotide sequence: TGTGCCAGCAGCTTAGGTAGCCTTCTGACCCAGACCCAGTACTTC. The encoded protein is CASSLGSLLTQTQYF.

This sequence joins TRBV6-1 and TRBJ2-5; D assignment may be TRBD1 or TRBD2 (5 bases each). V was clipped by 0 bases and J by 4 bases, with 18 bases between them. CDR3 length: 17 amino acids. Germline V gives CDR1 MNHNS, CDR2 SASEGT. CDR3 region: CASSEALRVTGRETQYF. CDR3 sequence (DNA): TGTGCCAGCAGTGAAGCGTTGAGGGTTACGGGGCGAGAGACCCAGTACTTC.

The chain carries TRBV5-1 and TRBJ1-2; D may be TRBD1 (6 bases). CDR1 SGHRS and CDR2 YFSETQ come from the germline V gene. This CDR3 has 15 residues. V lost 4 bases to trimming and J lost 1 base, with 14 bases between them. Here the CDR3 DNA reads TGCGCCAGCAGCCGACAGGCGGACCTTAACTATGGCTACACCTTC. Residues: CASSRQADLNYGYTF.

J is TRBJ1-5 and V is TRBV5-5; D remains unclear. Germline assignment: CDR1 SGHKS and CDR2 YYEKEE (reference sequence). The CDR3 totals 13 residues. The V end lost 4 bases, the J end lost 3 bases, and 8 bases lay between the germline ends. The CDR3 here is CASSVEVNQPQHF. DNA for the CDR3: TGTGCCAGCAGCGTGGAGGTCAATCAGCCCCAGCATTTT. The variable domain in full, with the rest retrieved from reference TRBV5-5 and TRBJ1-5, is DAGVTQSPTHLIKTRGQQVTLRCSPISGHKSVSWYQQVLGQGPQFIFQYYEKEERGRGNFPDRFSARQFPNYSSELNVNALLLGDSALYLCASSVEVNQPQHFGDGTRLSIL.

The rearrangement uses TRBV4-2 and TRBJ1-1; tentatively, D is TRBD1 (5 bases). The CDR3 has 17 residues. Germline CDR1 is LGHNA and CDR2 is YNFKEQ. V lost 8 bases, J lost 0 bases, and 22 bases lay in between. DNA of the CDR3: TGTGCCAGCCAATACACCCAGGGAGGCGGATTGAACACTGAAGCTTTCTTT. It codes for CASQYTQGGGLNTEAFF.

V usage is TRBV5-6 and J usage is TRBJ2-5; tentative D call: TRBD1 (6 bases). CDR1 and CDR2 from the germline V gene are SGHDT and YYEEEE. The CDR3 covers 16 residues. V was shortened by 0 bases and J by 5 bases, with 17 bases between the two germline ends. CDR3 in amino acids: CASSLEVTGSVETQYF. The CDR3 DNA follows: TGTGCCAGCAGCTTGGAGGTTACAGGGTCGGTTGAGACCCAGTACTTC.

CDR3 protein: CASSYGQGIRDTEAFF. Here the CDR3 DNA reads TGTGCCAGCAGCTATGGACAGGGGATTCGGGACACTGAAGCTTTCTTT. The genes are TRBV11-1 and TRBJ1-1; 9 bases are a match to TRBD1. Trimming at V came to 4 bases and at J to 3 bases, leaving 9 bases not matched to a gene. The CDR3 consists of 16 residues. CDR1 and CDR2 from the germline V gene are SGHAT and FQDESV (reference sequence).